The T cell receptor (beta chain) under discussion was sequenced for a study of beta chain features in type 1 diabetes listed by TCRdb under 2018. Notes on the research overall: Mean age, gender distribution, total cell number and subset yield were not different between patients and healthy donors. A total of about 110 million sorted cells were examined across all samples, and the number of cells per subset was strongly correlated with RNA yield. In the study, TCRB repertoires of sorted circulating CD4+ T cell subsets from recently diagnosed type 1 diabetes patients were compared with those of matched healthy donors. Naive and central memory subsets were obtained from all 30 or so donors, but regulatory and stem cell-like memory subsets were isolated from only 8 patients and roughly eight healthy donors.

The entire isolated RNA was reverse transcribed using the High Capacity cDNA Reverse Transcription Kit, and thus expressed TCRB transcripts were sequenced. Deep immunoSEQ sequencing was performed on naive, central memory and regulatory T cell samples, with an average of about 4 million total reads per sample. Sorted cells were lysed in RLT buffer, and RNA was extracted using DNase-treated RNeasy Micro or Mini kits according to cell number. To prevent cross-contamination, every cell subset was processed on its own, while patient and healthy donor samples were processed together. The immunoSEQ multiplex PCR was used to amplify TCRB sequences from cDNA, generating 87-bp fragments that spanned the CDR3 region. Sequencing of the amplicons was done on the Illumina HiSeq platform. Regarding the original processing steps: Synthetic template baselines were used to correct PCR bias computationally, reads within Hamming distance 2 were collapsed, and singletons that could not be merged were discarded. By aligning reads against IMGT, V, D and J genes, CDR3 length, and insertions or deletions at six rearrangement sites were assigned. Within each subset, clonotype counts were normalized to the number of sorted cells before true diversity and Gini coefficients were calculated with the tcR R package. The overlap coefficient, calculated on TCRB nucleotide sequences, was used to measure repertoire sharing. Out-of-frame TCRB sequences from naive cells were analyzed as a proxy for the pre-selection repertoire. The table comes from immuneACCESS by way of TCRdb, which keeps in-frame sequences with V and J called. Part of the clones is missing from these tables; in studies checked, under half for an unresolved V gene and the rest for unknown reasons. V, J and clone size are those of that table, while D and trimming were read from the DNA. For this sample there are hundreds of thousands of clones; over 9.5% appear just once. 0.03% to 0.04% of the sample lies in the top ten.

The study at large found these results: At VDJ recombination sites, type 1 diabetes patients had fewer insertions and more deleted nucleotides, which implies abnormalities in thymic rearrangement. Because cDNA was sequenced instead of genomic DNA, highly expressing activated cells could be over-represented, though the groups showed no difference in activation or CD3 levels. Because the HLA sub-analyses included only small numbers of individuals, any influence of HLA type on TCRB rearrangement was left unresolved. Naive, central memory and regulatory TCRB repertoires appeared to be more similar among patients than among healthy donors. Type 1 diabetes patients showed a moderate but significant shortening of TCRB CDR3 length in all four CD4+ subsets. Shorter templates might be favored by PCR, yet because patient and control samples were amplified and corrected together, any such skew would affect both groups equally.

With regard to this clone: Its antigen is not yet known. The sample holds no much larger clone one base away, and base qualities are not on file.

A single peripheral blood draw of about 120 mL on average was collected from each donor into heparinised tubes. A BD FACSAria II and a panel including CD45RO, CCR7, CD25, CD127, CD95 and CD27 were used to sort naive, central memory, regulatory and stem cell-like memory CD4+ T cells. Every sorted population had a purity above 98%. PBMCs were isolated immediately by Lymphoprep density gradient centrifugation and stained directly without culture. To minimize batch effects, samples were stained and sorted in pairs, one healthy donor with one patient per experiment. Inclusive of the bounding cysteine and phenylalanine, the CDR3 is 13 residues long. CDR3 DNA only is kept here, 39 bases in frame from base 1. CDR1 and CDR2 are drawn from the germline V gene: LGHNT, FRNRAP. Trimming removed 7 bases from V and 0 bases from J, leaving 9 bases between the germline ends.

The chain links TRBV12-5 with TRBJ1-1, with the D gene call left open. Material for sequencing was naive CD4+ T cells from blood. The sample's cell subset or site label, decoded: true naive CD4+ T cells. The TCR comes from a woman younger than 30 in good health. CDR3 region: CASVGQLNTEAFF. In nucleotides, the sequence is TGTGCTAGTGTTGGGCAGTTGAACACTGAAGCTTTCTTT.